The clone carrying this T cell receptor (beta chain) occurred many times. Its antigen is unidentified. TCRdb re-called the 5' RACE reads through MiXCR, storing one row per CDR3 protein. The table lists 35,000 to 40,000 distinct CDR3 sequences, about 5% of them singletons, with under 20% in the top ten. The data stem from a study of early T cells in non-severe SARS-CoV-2 infection. Whole-study results and caveats: CD4 and private specificities were missed by VDJdb matching, which favored anti-spike CD8 responses.

The germline gives CDR1 SGHRS, CDR2 YFSETQ. CDR3 length equals 15 residues. Trimming took off 4 bases at V and 4 bases at J, with 17 bases between the two ends. This receptor was identified in an adult who was a healthcare worker with PCR-confirmed SARS-CoV-2 infection or an uninfected control (not recorded which). What was sequenced was whole blood. The chain combines TRBV5-1 with TRBJ1-1; D gene unclear. The CDR3 region has the DNA TGCGCCAGCAGCCCTGATACCCGGACGGGCACTGAAGCTTTCTTT. This codes for CASSPDTRTGTEAFF.